This TCR beta chain comes out of a study of cytomegalovirus exposure and HLA in healthy donors. The CDR3 has 16 residues. Germline V CDR1 and CDR2: SGHVS, FNYEAQ. V gave up 6 bases and J gave up 3 bases; unmatched junction bases: 6. The primer mix had 60 Vbeta and 13 Jbeta primers. Profiled with immunoSEQ multiplex PCR; TCRdb holds only in-frame clones, not every one. The repertoire has over 150,000 clones, roughly four fifths of them found once; the top ten carry about 10%. Sequenced input: PBMCs. This TCR was recovered from a middle-aged man in good health and CMV-seropositive. The chain is built from TRBV7-6 and TRBJ1-3, with 12 positions matching TRBD1. The DNA of the CDR3 is TGTGCCAGCAGTTCGGGACAGGGGGCAAGTGGAAACACCATATATTTT. It encodes CASSSGQGASGNTIYF.